A single sample is the source of the 23 T cell receptor beta chains below, sequenced in a study of blood T cell repertoires in COVID-19. TCRdb's table, derived via immunoSEQ multiplex PCR, lists solely in-frame clones and lacks some. The data contain approximately 250,000 clones, approximately 90% of them singletons. The sequenced sample consisted of PBMCs or T cells enriched from blood (not recorded which). Source of these receptors: a man aged 35-49 years who had been exposed to COVID-19.

This chain connects TRBV6-1 to TRBJ1-1, with 7 nucleotides matching TRBD1. The germline V gene encodes CDR1 MNHNS and CDR2 SASEGT. The V and J ends lost 1 base and 7 bases, in that order; junction bases with no gene match: 6. The CDR3 length is 14 residues. The DNA for the CDR3 is TGTGCCAGCAGTGAAGTGATGACAGGGTTTGAAGCTTTCTTT. Translated: CASSEVMTGFEAFF.

V is TRBV4-2 and J is TRBJ2-3, with 10 bases fitting TRBD2. The CDR3 has 18 amino acids. The germline V gene encodes CDR1 LGHNA and CDR2 YNFKEQ. Unmatched junction bases numbered 11, after V lost 0 bases and J lost 5 bases. The CDR3 region is CASSQDRASGRSKDTQYF. The CDR3 nucleotides are TGTGCCAGCAGCCAAGATCGGGCTAGCGGGAGAAGTAAAGATACGCAGTATTTT.

The chain couples TRBV27 to TRBJ2-3; D is ambiguous. This CDR3 contains 15 residues. The V gene's germline CDR1 is MNHEY and CDR2 SMNVEV (reference sequence). V was trimmed by 5 bases and J by 0 bases, leaving 12 bases between them. CDR3 bases: TGTGCCAGCAGTCCGAGTACTACTAGCACAGATACGCAGTATTTT. Its protein product is CASSPSTTSTDTQYF.

The sample holds one count of this clone. The J gene is TRBJ1-3, the V gene TRBV7-9; TRBD1 agrees at 7 bases. V lost 3 bases, J lost 4 bases, and 18 bases stayed unmatched. The CDR3 length is 19 residues. Looked up from germline, CDR1 is SEHNR and CDR2 is FQNEAQ (reference sequence). CDR3 nucleotides: TGTGCCAGCAGCTTTTTCGGGACAGCCTTTCTTCAAGGAGGAAACACCATATATTTT. Amino acid sequence: CASSFFGTAFLQGGNTIYF. Full variable domain (remainder filled in from reference TRBV7-9 and TRBJ1-3): DTGVSQNPRHKITKRGQNVTFRCDPISEHNRLYWYRQTLGQGPEFLTYFQNEAQLEKSRLLSDRFSAERPKGSFSTLEIQRTEQGDSAMYLCASSFFGTAFLQGGNTIYFGEGSWLTVV.

The chain carries TRBV7-2 and TRBJ1-2, with TRBD1 matching over 12 bases. The V gene end was trimmed by 0 bases and the J gene end by 8 bases; junction bases not matched to a gene: 4. The CDR3 is 15 amino acids. Germline CDR1 SGHTA, CDR2 FQGNSA. CDR3 residues: CASSLAGQGARGYTF. CDR3 nucleotide sequence: TGTGCCAGCAGCTTAGCGGGACAGGGGGCGCGGGGCTACACCTTC.

The chain combines TRBV5-1 with TRBJ1-1, with 11 bases that match TRBD1. This CDR3 region has 16 residues. Germline lookup yields CDR1 SGHRS and CDR2 YFSETQ. V lost 5 bases, J lost 6 bases, and 12 bases stayed unmatched. This CDR3 is CASRIRTGGLDAEAFF. CDR3 sequence (DNA): TGCGCCAGCAGAATTCGGACAGGGGGCCTCGACGCTGAAGCTTTCTTT.

V is TRBV7-9 and J is TRBJ1-1; 11 nucleotides agree with TRBD1. Germline-derived CDR1 and CDR2 are SEHNR and FQNEAQ (reference sequence). The length of the CDR3 is 16 residues. The junction had 6 bases not matched to a gene; V was cut back by 2 bases and J by 4 bases. Here the CDR3 DNA reads TGTGCCAGCAGCTTAATCTCCGGGACAGGGGGCACTGAAGCTTTCTTT. Translating gives CASSLISGTGGTEAFF. Full variable domain (missing parts from reference TRBV7-9 and TRBJ1-1): DTGVSQNPRHKITKRGQNVTFRCDPISEHNRLYWYRQTLGQGPEFLTYFQNEAQLEKSRLLSDRFSAERPKGSFSTLEIQRTEQGDSAMYLCASSLISGTGGTEAFFGQGTRLTVV.

This chain uses TRBV29-1 with TRBJ2-1, with TRBD2 identical over 13 bases. The CDR3 is 20 residues long. J gave up 0 bases and V 2 bases, and 13 bases lay outside the gene matches. Germline V gene data show CDR1 as SQVTM and CDR2 as ANQGSEA. The DNA of the CDR3 is TGCAGCGTTGAAACACTACCAGGGGGGACTAGCGGGACCTCCTACAATGAGCAGTTCTTC. Translating gives CSVETLPGGTSGTSYNEQFF.

The chain joins TRBV7-2 to TRBJ1-2; D gene ambiguous. The CDR3 extends over 14 amino acids. Germline CDR1 and CDR2: SGHTA and FQGNSA. The germline V and J ends were trimmed by 0 bases and 6 bases, with 11 bases remaining between them. The DNA for the CDR3 is TGTGCCAGCAGCTTAGCGCGGAATTCTGATGGCTACACCTTC. This sequence encodes CASSLARNSDGYTF.

This CDR3 reads CAWSRGTGEEKLFF. CDR3 nucleotide sequence: TGTGCCTGGAGCCGCGGGACAGGGGAAGAAAAACTGTTTTTT. The chain employs TRBV30 and TRBJ1-4, with TRBD1 matching 10 bases. The CDR3 extends over 14 amino acids. Germline lookup yields CDR1 GTSNPN and CDR2 SVGIG (reference sequence). The ends lost 3 bases at V and 8 bases at J; junction bases unmatched: 6.

The chain recombines TRBV29-1 with TRBJ2-1; 10 nucleotides align to TRBD2. Trimming took 7 bases from V and 9 from J; bases not matched to a gene: 15. Germline loops: CDR1 SQVTM, CDR2 ANQGSEA. The CDR3 is made up of 15 amino acids. CDR3 sequence (DNA): TGCAGCGCCCCAGATGGTAGCGGGAGGTTCGGTGAGCAGTTCTTC. Protein sequence: CSAPDGSGRFGEQFF.

V is TRBV28 and J is TRBJ1-1; unclear D gene. V was trimmed by 3 bases and J by 5 bases, leaving 13 bases between them. CDR1 and CDR2 from the germline V gene are MDHEN and SYDVKM. CDR3 size: 14 residues. This CDR3 is CASSFQELKTEAFF. CDR3 in DNA: TGTGCCAGCAGTTTTCAAGAACTTAAGACTGAAGCTTTCTTT.

The chain links TRBV12-3 or TRBV12-4 to TRBJ1-6; TRBD1 is a possible D gene (5 bases). Trimming shortened V by 7 bases and J by 10 bases, and 11 bases separated the two germline ends. This CDR3 contains 12 residues. Here the CDR3 DNA reads TGTGCCAGCACCGACAGCGGGTCACCCCTCCACTTT. Protein: CASTDSGSPLHF.

The chain couples TRBV7-9 to TRBJ1-2, with no clear D. The CDR3 consists of 12 residues. V was pared by 7 bases and J by 10 bases, with 16 bases between. CDR1 is SEHNR, CDR2 FQNEAQ, per germline (reference sequence). For the CDR3, the DNA is TGTGCCAGCATCCGACAAACCGGGGTCTACACCTTC. Protein sequence: CASIRQTGVYTF.

The CDR3 loop is CASSQDWRDRVAIEAFF. The CDR3 coding sequence is TGCGCCAGCAGCCAAGACTGGCGGGACAGGGTGGCGATTGAAGCTTTCTTT. The chain joins TRBV4-1 to TRBJ1-1; 9 bases map to TRBD1. The CDR3 runs to 17 residues. Germline CDR1 and CDR2: MGHRA and YSYEKL. The trim removed 0 bases at V and 7 bases at J, leaving 12 bases unmatched.

V gene TRBV7-3 combines with J gene TRBJ2-3; 9 bases line up with TRBD2. Trimming removed 6 bases from V and 3 bases from J; junction bases left unmatched: 7. CDR1 and CDR2 from the germline V gene are SGHTA and FQGTGA. The CDR3 runs 15 residues. CDR3 DNA sequence: TGTGCCAGCAGTCTTCTAGCGGGGATTACAGATACGCAGTATTTT. This gives the protein CASSLLAGITDTQYF.

The V gene is TRBV2, the J gene TRBJ1-1, with 8 positions matching TRBD1. The V gene's germline CDR1 is SNHLY and CDR2 FYNNEI. Losses at the gene ends were 6 bases for V and 7 bases for J; bases not matched to a gene: 4. CDR3 length: 12 residues. CDR3 sequence: CASSVGQGEAFF. The CDR3 nucleotides read TGTGCCAGCAGCGTCGGACAGGGTGAAGCTTTCTTT.

The chain employs TRBV9 and TRBJ2-1; 7 bases match TRBD2. Trimming cost V 4 bases and J 0 bases; bases outside gene matches: 4. The CDR3 has 15 amino acids. CDR1 SGDLS and CDR2 YYNGEE come from the germline V gene. CDR3 amino acids: CASSRRLASYNEQFF. The CDR3 nucleotides are TGTGCCAGCAGCCGACGACTAGCCTCCTACAATGAGCAGTTCTTC.

The V and J genes are TRBV6-6 and TRBJ2-2, with TRBD2 identical over 8 bases. CDR1 MNHNY and CDR2 SVGAGI come from the germline V gene (reference sequence). CDR3 length: 16 residues. V gave up 6 bases and J gave up 0 bases; unmatched junction bases: 6. CDR3: CASRPGTRSNTGELFF. CDR3 nucleotide sequence: TGTGCCAGCAGGCCCGGGACTAGGTCGAACACCGGGGAGCTGTTTTTT.

This rearrangement joins TRBV28 to TRBJ1-2; a possible D gene is TRBD1 (5 bases). V gave up 3 bases and J gave up 4 bases, with 15 bases separating them. There are 15 residues in the CDR3. CDR1 is MDHEN, CDR2 SYDVKM, per germline. CDR3 sequence reads: CASSLQPRTSYGYTF. The CDR3 DNA reads as TGTGCCAGCAGTTTGCAACCAAGGACAAGCTATGGCTACACCTTC.

V gene TRBV7-3 combines with J gene TRBJ2-3; TRBD2 is a possible D gene (6 bases). V lost 3 bases to trimming and J lost 6 bases, with 7 bases between them. The CDR3 totals 12 residues. The germline CDR1 and CDR2 sequences are SGHTA and FQGTGA. The CDR3 reads CASSFRGDTQYF. CDR3 coding DNA: TGTGCCAGCAGCTTTCGGGGGGATACGCAGTATTTT.

The V gene is TRBV3-1 (or the pseudogene TRBV3-2), the J gene TRBJ1-4, with D hard to call. This CDR3 is 14 amino acids long. V lost 5 bases, J lost 0 bases, and 7 bases lay in between. Germline CDR1 reads LGHDT; CDR2 reads YNNKEL (reference sequence). The CDR3 bases are TGTGCCAGCAGCTTCGACACAACTAATGAAAAACTGTTTTTT. Protein product: CASSFDTTNEKLFF.

The J gene is TRBJ1-2, the V gene TRBV29-1, with D unresolved. Trimming removed 5 bases at V and 0 bases at J, with 7 bases between. The CDR3 extends over 12 amino acids. Per germline, CDR1 SQVTM and CDR2 ANQGSEA. The CDR3, as DNA: TGCAGCGTTCAAACGGCTAACTATGGCTACACCTTC. It is translated as CSVQTANYGYTF.